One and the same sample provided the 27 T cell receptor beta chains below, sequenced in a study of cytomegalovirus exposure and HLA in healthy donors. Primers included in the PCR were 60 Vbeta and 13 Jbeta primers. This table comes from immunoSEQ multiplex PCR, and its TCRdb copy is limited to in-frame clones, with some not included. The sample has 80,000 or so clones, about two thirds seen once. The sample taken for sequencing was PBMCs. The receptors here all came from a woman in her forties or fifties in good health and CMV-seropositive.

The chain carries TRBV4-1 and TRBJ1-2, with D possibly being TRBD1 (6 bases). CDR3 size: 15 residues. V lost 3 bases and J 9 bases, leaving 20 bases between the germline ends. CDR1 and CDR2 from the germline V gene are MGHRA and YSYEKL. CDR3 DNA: TGCGCCAGCAGCCAGGCTTATGGACAGAGCGAGAGCTACACCTTC. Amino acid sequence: CASSQAYGQSESYTF.

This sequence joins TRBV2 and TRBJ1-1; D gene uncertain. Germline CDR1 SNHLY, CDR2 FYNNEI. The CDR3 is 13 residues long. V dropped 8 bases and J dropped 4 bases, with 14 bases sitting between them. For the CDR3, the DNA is TGTGCCAGCGTACCGGGGTCCCTCACTGAAGCTTTCTTT. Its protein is CASVPGSLTEAFF.

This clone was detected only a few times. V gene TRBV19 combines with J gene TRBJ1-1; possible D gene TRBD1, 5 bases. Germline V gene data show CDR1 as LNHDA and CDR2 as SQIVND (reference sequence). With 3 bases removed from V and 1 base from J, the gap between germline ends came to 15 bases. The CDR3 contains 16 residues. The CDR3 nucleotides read TGTGCCAGTAGTATTTTCCCGGGACTCCAGAACACTGAAGCTTTCTTT. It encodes CASSIFPGLQNTEAFF.

CDR3 region: CAISVGPGQEKLFF. CDR3 DNA: TGTGCCATCAGTGTGGGTCCTGGGCAAGAAAAACTGTTTTTT. This chain connects TRBV10-3 to TRBJ1-4; D not certain. Germline CDR1 is ENHRY and CDR2 is SYGVKD. The CDR3 has 14 amino acids. V lost 4 bases and J 8 bases, leaving 14 bases between the germline ends.

CDR3 DNA: TGTGCCAGCTCACCAGCCGGGTTCCGAGACAATCAGCCCCAGCATTTT. The encoded protein is CASSPAGFRDNQPQHF. The gene calls are TRBV18 and TRBJ1-5; no definite D call. Germline-derived CDR1 and CDR2 are KGHSH and LQKENI. Trimming removed 2 bases from V and 3 bases from J, with 14 bases in between. This CDR3 region has 16 residues.

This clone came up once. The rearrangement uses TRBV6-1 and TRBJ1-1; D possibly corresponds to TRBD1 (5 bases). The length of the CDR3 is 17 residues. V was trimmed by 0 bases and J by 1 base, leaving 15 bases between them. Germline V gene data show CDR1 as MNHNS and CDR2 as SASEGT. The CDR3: CASSEALLGLRNTEAFF. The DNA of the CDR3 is TGTGCCAGCAGTGAAGCGCTTCTGGGACTCCGGAACACTGAAGCTTTCTTT.

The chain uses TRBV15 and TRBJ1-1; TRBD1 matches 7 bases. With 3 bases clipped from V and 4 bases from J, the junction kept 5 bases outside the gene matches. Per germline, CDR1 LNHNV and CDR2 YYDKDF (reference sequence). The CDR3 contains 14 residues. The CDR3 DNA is TGTGCCACCAGCAGTCGACAGGGAGGCACTGAAGCTTTCTTT. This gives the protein CATSSRQGGTEAFF.

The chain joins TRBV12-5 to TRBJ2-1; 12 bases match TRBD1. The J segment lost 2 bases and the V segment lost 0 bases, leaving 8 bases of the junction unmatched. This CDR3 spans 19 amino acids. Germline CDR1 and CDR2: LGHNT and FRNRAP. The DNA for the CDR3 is TGTGCTAGTGGTTTGGTACTGTCCGGGACAGGGGGCACCTACAATGAGCAGTTCTTC. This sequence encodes CASGLVLSGTGGTYNEQFF.

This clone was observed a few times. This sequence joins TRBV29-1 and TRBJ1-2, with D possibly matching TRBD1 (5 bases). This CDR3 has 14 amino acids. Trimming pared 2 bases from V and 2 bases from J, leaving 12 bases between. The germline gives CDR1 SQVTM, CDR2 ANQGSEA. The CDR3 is CSVERGQKNYGYTF. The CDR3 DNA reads TGCAGCGTTGAAAGGGGTCAGAAAAACTATGGCTACACCTTC. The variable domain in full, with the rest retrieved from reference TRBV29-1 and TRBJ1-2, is SAVISQKPSRDICQRGTSLTIQCQVDSQVTMMFWYRQQPGQSLTLIATANQGSEATYESGFVIDKFPISRPNLTFSTLTVSNMSPEDSSIYLCSVERGQKNYGYTFGSGTRLTVV.

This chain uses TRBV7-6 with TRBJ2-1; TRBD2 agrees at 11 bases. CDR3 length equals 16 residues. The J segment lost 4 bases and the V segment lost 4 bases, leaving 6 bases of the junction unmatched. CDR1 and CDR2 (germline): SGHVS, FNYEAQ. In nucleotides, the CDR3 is TGTGCCAGCAGCTCCACCGGGACTAGCGGTTACAATGAGCAGTTCTTC. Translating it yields CASSSTGTSGYNEQFF.

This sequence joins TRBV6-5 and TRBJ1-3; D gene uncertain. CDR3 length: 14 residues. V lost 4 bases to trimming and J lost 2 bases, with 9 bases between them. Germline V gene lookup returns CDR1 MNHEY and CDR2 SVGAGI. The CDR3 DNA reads TGTGCCAGCAGTTCCGTTGCGGCTGGAAACACCATATATTTT. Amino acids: CASSSVAAGNTIYF.

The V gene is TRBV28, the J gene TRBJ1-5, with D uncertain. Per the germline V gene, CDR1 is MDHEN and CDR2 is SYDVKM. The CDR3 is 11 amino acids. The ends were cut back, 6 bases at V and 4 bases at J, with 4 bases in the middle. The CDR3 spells CASSNNQPQHF. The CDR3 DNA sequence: TGTGCCAGCAGCAATAATCAGCCCCAGCATTTT.

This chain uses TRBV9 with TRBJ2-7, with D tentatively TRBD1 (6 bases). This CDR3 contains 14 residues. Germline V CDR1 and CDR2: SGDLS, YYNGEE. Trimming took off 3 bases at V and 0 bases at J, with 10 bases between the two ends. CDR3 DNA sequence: TGTGCCAGCAGCGCCCGGACAGTCTCCTACGAGCAGTACTTC. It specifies CASSARTVSYEQYF.

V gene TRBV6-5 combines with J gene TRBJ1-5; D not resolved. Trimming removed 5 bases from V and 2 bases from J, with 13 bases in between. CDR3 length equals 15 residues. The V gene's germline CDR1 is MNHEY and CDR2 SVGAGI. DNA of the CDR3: TGTGCCAGCAGTACCGGAGGGCGAGGCAATCAGCCCCAGCATTTT. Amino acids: CASSTGGRGNQPQHF.

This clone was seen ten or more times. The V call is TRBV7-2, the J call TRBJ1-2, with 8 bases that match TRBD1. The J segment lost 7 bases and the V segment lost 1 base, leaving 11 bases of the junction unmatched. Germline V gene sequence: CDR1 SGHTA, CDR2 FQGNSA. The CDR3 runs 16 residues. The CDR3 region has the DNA TGTGCCAGCAGCTTAGGTGGGACAGGAACGGGCGGTGGCTACACCTTC. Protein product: CASSLGGTGTGGGYTF.

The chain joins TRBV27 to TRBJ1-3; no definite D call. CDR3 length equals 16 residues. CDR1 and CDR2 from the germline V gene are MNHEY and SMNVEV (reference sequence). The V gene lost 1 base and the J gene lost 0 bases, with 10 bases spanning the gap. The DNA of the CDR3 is TGTGCCAGCAGTTTATTTGCAGGTTACTCTGGAAACACCATATATTTT. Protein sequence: CASSLFAGYSGNTIYF.

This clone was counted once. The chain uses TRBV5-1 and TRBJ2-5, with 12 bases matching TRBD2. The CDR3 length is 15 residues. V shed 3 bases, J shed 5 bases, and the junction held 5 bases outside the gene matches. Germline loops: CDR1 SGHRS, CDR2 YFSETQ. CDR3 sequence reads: CASSSTSGGRETQYF. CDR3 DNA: TGCGCCAGCAGCTCGACTAGCGGGGGTAGGGAGACCCAGTACTTC.

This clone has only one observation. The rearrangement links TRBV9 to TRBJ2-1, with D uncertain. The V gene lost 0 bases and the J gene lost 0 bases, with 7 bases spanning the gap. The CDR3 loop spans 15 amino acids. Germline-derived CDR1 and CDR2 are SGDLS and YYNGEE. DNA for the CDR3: TGTGCCAGCAGCGTAGGCACGAGCTCCTACAATGAGCAGTTCTTC. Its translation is CASSVGTSSYNEQFF.

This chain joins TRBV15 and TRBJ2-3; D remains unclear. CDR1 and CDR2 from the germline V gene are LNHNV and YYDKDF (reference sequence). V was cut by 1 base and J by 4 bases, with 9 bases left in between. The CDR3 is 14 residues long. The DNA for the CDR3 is TGTGCCACCAGCAGAGGAAGAGAGTCAGATACGCAGTATTTT. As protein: CATSRGRESDTQYF.

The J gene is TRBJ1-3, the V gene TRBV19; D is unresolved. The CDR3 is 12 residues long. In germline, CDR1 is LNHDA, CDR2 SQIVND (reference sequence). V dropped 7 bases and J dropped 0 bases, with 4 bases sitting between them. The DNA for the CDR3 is TGTGCCAGTACCAGCTCTGGAAACACCATATATTTT. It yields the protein CASTSSGNTIYF.

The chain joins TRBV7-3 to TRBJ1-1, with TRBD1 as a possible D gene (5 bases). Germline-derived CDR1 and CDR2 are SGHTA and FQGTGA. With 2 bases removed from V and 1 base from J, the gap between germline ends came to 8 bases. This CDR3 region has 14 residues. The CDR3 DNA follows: TGTGCCAGCAGCTTATCCAGGGCGAACACTGAAGCTTTCTTT. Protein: CASSLSRANTEAFF.

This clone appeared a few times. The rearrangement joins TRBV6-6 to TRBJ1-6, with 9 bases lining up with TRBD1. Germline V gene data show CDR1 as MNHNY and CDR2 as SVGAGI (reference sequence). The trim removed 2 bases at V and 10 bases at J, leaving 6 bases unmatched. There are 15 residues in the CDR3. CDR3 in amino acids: CASSYEGQGVSPLHF. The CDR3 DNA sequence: TGTGCCAGCAGTTACGAGGGACAGGGTGTCTCACCCCTCCACTTT.

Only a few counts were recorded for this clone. CDR3 region: CASSSPFLAGGNEQFF. The CDR3 coding sequence is TGTGCCAGCAGTTCCCCCTTTTTAGCGGGGGGAAATGAGCAGTTCTTC. The J gene is TRBJ2-1, the V gene TRBV6-5; 10 nucleotides agree with TRBD2. The CDR3 runs to 16 residues. V lost 4 bases, J lost 7 bases, and 10 bases stayed unmatched. The V gene's germline CDR1 is MNHEY and CDR2 SVGAGI.

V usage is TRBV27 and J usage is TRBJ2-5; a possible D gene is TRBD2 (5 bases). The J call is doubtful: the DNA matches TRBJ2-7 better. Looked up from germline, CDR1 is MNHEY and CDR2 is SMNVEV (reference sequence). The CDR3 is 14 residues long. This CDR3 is CASSLPGEAYEQYF. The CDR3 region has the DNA TGTGCCAGCAGTTTACCCGGGGAAGCCTACGAGCAGTACTTC.

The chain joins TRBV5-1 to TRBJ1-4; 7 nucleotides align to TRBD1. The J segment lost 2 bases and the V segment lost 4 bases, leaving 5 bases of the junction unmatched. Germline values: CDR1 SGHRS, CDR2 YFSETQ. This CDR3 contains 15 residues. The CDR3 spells CASSTLQGTNEKLFF. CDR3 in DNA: TGCGCCAGCAGCACTTTACAGGGGACTAATGAAAAACTGTTTTTT.

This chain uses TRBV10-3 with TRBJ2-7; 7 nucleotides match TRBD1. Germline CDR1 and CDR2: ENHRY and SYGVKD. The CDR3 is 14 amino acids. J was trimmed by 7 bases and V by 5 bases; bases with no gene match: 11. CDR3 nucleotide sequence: TGTGCCATCAGTCCGGGACAGAATAAAGGTGAGCAGTACTTC. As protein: CAISPGQNKGEQYF.

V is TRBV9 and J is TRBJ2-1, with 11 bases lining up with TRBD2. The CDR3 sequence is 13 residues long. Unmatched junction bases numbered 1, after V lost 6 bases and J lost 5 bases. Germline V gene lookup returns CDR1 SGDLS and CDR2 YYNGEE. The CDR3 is CASKGLADNEQFF. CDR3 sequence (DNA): TGTGCCAGCAAGGGACTAGCGGACAATGAGCAGTTCTTC.